This T cell receptor (beta chain) was sequenced during a study of a mutant IDH1 vaccine in newly diagnosed glioma. The overall study: Eight vaccinations reached patients in weeks 1, 3, 5, 7, 11, 15, 19 and 23. The treated group averaged about 44 years old and was around 60% male, roughly 38% female. Patients got radiotherapy, temozolomide, or both beforehand, and most got both.

This table comes from immunoSEQ multiplex PCR, and its TCRdb copy is limited to in-frame clones, with some not included. The sample records 70,000 to 100,000 clones, 90% to 95% being singletons. This sample's time point: week 5, during vaccination. Each dose of the vaccine consisted of 300 ug of mutant IDH1 20-mer peptide, with topical imiquimod. Note on this clone: Antigen: not known.

Points from the study as a whole: No link was apparently found between pseudoprogression and changes in top peripheral T cell clonotypes.

Sample: PBMCs, taken from a glioma patient whose treatment included an IDH1 peptide vaccine. The source is a woman aged 50 to 60 with glioma.

CDR3 sequence: CASSGADSGNTIYF. CDR3 sequence (DNA): TGTGCCAGCAGCGGAGCGGACAGTGGAAACACCATATATTTT. The J gene is TRBJ1-3, the V gene TRBV27, with TRBD1 as a possible D gene (6 bases). Germline-derived CDR1 and CDR2 are MNHEY and SMNVEV (reference sequence). Trimming left V 6 bases short and J 3 bases short, with 12 bases between. CDR3 length equals 14 residues.